This is a list of T cell receptor beta chains from one sample in a study of vaccination effects on CD4 cells after COVID-19. Method: immunoSEQ multiplex PCR; TCRdb's copy keeps in-frame clones and lacks some. Of approximately 66,000 clones listed, around 79% are singletons. No antigen has been assigned to these receptors. This specimen consisted of CD4+ T cells from PBMCs cultured without peptide, obtained after COVID-19 vaccination. The receptors stem from a human donor who received a COVID-19 vaccine. CDR3s include the opening cysteine and the closing phenylalanine or tryptophan. Each record gives: clone size, V gene, J gene, D gene, CDR3 protein, CDR3 DNA. D genes are given only for firm matches. The size field is filled for only some rows; it gives once, few, many or a size class.

clone_size: -; v_call: TRBV10-3; j_call: TRBJ2-6; d_call: -; cdr3_aa: CAISEPRGANVLTF; cdr3_nt: TGTGCCATCAGTGAGCCTCGTGGGGCCAACGTCCTGACTTTC
clone_size: once; v_call: TRBV2; j_call: TRBJ2-5; d_call: -; cdr3_aa: CASSPRETQYF; cdr3_nt: TGTGCCAGCAGCCCGAGGGAGACCCAGTACTTC
clone_size: -; v_call: TRBV19; j_call: TRBJ1-5; d_call: TRBD1; cdr3_aa: CASSLYDRGGYQPQHF; cdr3_nt: TGTGCCAGTAGTCTTTACGACAGGGGGGGTTATCAGCCCCAGCATTTT
clone_size: -; v_call: TRBV6-1; j_call: TRBJ1-6; d_call: -; cdr3_aa: CASSAGRVVGNSPLHF; cdr3_nt: TGTGCCAGCAGTGCGGGCAGGGTAGTGGGTAATTCACCCCTCCACTTT
clone_size: -; v_call: TRBV25-1; j_call: TRBJ1-4; d_call: -; cdr3_aa: CASHPGGFSEKLFF; cdr3_nt: TGTGCCAGCCACCCGGGGGGATTCAGTGAAAAACTGTTTTTT
clone_size: once; v_call: TRBV18; j_call: TRBJ2-1; d_call: -; cdr3_aa: CASSPGVDYNEQFF; cdr3_nt: TGTGCCAGCTCACCCGGGGTAGACTACAATGAGCAGTTCTTC
clone_size: -; v_call: TRBV4-3; j_call: TRBJ1-5; d_call: -; cdr3_aa: CASSQAASSSNQPQHF; cdr3_nt: TGCGCCAGCAGCCAAGCTGCCAGCAGTAGCAATCAGCCCCAGCATTTT
clone_size: few; v_call: TRBV5-1; j_call: TRBJ1-5; d_call: -; cdr3_aa: CASSLGWGAGQPQHF; cdr3_nt: TGCGCCAGCAGCTTGGGCTGGGGCGCGGGTCAGCCCCAGCATTTT
clone_size: few; v_call: TRBV19; j_call: TRBJ1-1; d_call: -; cdr3_aa: CASSFAAGIAFF; cdr3_nt: TGTGCCAGTAGTTTTGCGGCAGGGATAGCTTTCTTT
clone_size: few; v_call: TRBV5-8; j_call: TRBJ1-6; d_call: -; cdr3_aa: CASSLPGTWDSPLHF; cdr3_nt: TGTGCCAGCAGCCTCCCAGGGACCTGGGATTCACCCCTCCACTTT
clone_size: few; v_call: TRBV6-5; j_call: TRBJ1-2; d_call: -; cdr3_aa: CASSYPADAGYTF; cdr3_nt: TGTGCCAGCAGTTACCCGGCAGACGCAGGCTACACCTTC
clone_size: few; v_call: TRBV18; j_call: TRBJ2-1; d_call: -; cdr3_aa: CASSPSGYSYNEQFF; cdr3_nt: TGTGCCAGCTCACCATCGGGGTACTCCTACAATGAGCAGTTCTTC
clone_size: -; v_call: TRBV18; j_call: TRBJ2-1; d_call: TRBD2; cdr3_aa: CASSPPGLAGGKSYNEQFF; cdr3_nt: TGTGCCAGCTCACCACCGGGACTAGCGGGGGGCAAGTCTTACAATGAGCAGTTCTTC
clone_size: -; v_call: TRBV6-5; j_call: TRBJ1-3; d_call: -; cdr3_aa: CASRAGMVSGNTIYF; cdr3_nt: TGTGCCAGCAGAGCAGGAATGGTCTCTGGAAACACCATATATTTT
clone_size: -; v_call: TRBV19; j_call: TRBJ1-5; d_call: -; cdr3_aa: CASSTGVRQPQHF; cdr3_nt: TGTGCCAGTAGTACGGGGGTCAGGCAGCCCCAGCATTTT
clone_size: -; v_call: TRBV7-3; j_call: TRBJ2-1; d_call: -; cdr3_aa: CASSLNRYNEQFF; cdr3_nt: TGTGCCAGCAGCTTAAACAGGTACAATGAGCAGTTCTTC
clone_size: -; v_call: TRBV9; j_call: TRBJ2-1; d_call: TRBD1; cdr3_aa: CASSVGPGRGYNEQFF; cdr3_nt: TGTGCCAGCAGCGTAGGGCCGGGCAGGGGGTACAATGAGCAGTTCTTC
clone_size: -; v_call: TRBV24-1; j_call: TRBJ1-4; d_call: -; cdr3_aa: CATSDSSGVGTNEKLFF; cdr3_nt: TGTGCCACCAGTGATTCGTCAGGGGTAGGAACTAATGAAAAACTGTTTTTT
clone_size: -; v_call: TRBV9; j_call: TRBJ2-3; d_call: -; cdr3_aa: CASSVRAALGTDTQYF; cdr3_nt: TGTGCCAGCAGCGTACGAGCGGCCCTCGGCACAGATACGCAGTATTTT
clone_size: -; v_call: TRBV11-2; j_call: TRBJ2-5; d_call: -; cdr3_aa: CASSLPSTPETQYF; cdr3_nt: TGTGCCAGCAGCTTACCGTCGACTCCGGAGACCCAGTACTTC
clone_size: -; v_call: TRBV18; j_call: TRBJ2-5; d_call: TRBD1; cdr3_aa: CASSRGTGETQYF; cdr3_nt: TGTGCCAGCTCACGAGGGACAGGGGAGACCCAGTACTTC
clone_size: -; v_call: TRBV5-1; j_call: TRBJ2-3; d_call: TRBD2; cdr3_aa: CASRTSGVLDTDTQYF; cdr3_nt: TGCGCCAGCAGGACTAGCGGGGTCCTCGACACAGATACGCAGTATTTT
clone_size: -; v_call: TRBV5-1; j_call: TRBJ2-5; d_call: TRBD1; cdr3_aa: CASSSGQPQETQYF; cdr3_nt: TGCGCCAGCAGCTCGGGACAGCCACAAGAGACCCAGTACTTC
clone_size: -; v_call: TRBV25-1; j_call: TRBJ2-5; d_call: -; cdr3_aa: CASSEPGPRETQYF; cdr3_nt: TGTGCCAGCAGTGAGCCAGGGCCTAGAGAGACCCAGTACTTC
clone_size: once; v_call: TRBV6-6; j_call: TRBJ2-3; d_call: TRBD2; cdr3_aa: CASSQLAGLTDTQYF; cdr3_nt: TGTGCCAGCAGCCAGCTAGCGGGCCTCACAGATACGCAGTATTTT
clone_size: -; v_call: TRBV12-3/TRBV12-4; j_call: TRBJ1-2; d_call: -; cdr3_aa: CASSSSHYGYTF; cdr3_nt: TGTGCCAGCAGTTCCTCCCACTATGGCTACACCTTC
clone_size: -; v_call: TRBV11-2; j_call: TRBJ2-1; d_call: TRBD1; cdr3_aa: CASSLHRGSYNEQFF; cdr3_nt: TGTGCCAGCAGCTTACACAGGGGCTCCTACAATGAGCAGTTCTTC
clone_size: -; v_call: TRBV30; j_call: TRBJ1-1; d_call: -; cdr3_aa: CAWSVGRGPKMNTEAFF; cdr3_nt: TGTGCCTGGAGTGTGGGGAGAGGTCCTAAGATGAACACTGAAGCTTTCTTT
clone_size: -; v_call: TRBV5-6; j_call: TRBJ1-1; d_call: -; cdr3_aa: CASSLGRSLEAFF; cdr3_nt: TGTGCCAGCAGCTTGGGGCGTTCACTTGAAGCTTTCTTT
clone_size: -; v_call: TRBV6-6; j_call: TRBJ1-5; d_call: -; cdr3_aa: CASTRGPRRESQPQHF; cdr3_nt: TGTGCCAGCACCCGCGGGCCCAGAAGAGAGAGTCAGCCCCAGCATTTT
clone_size: -; v_call: TRBV5-1; j_call: TRBJ1-1; d_call: -; cdr3_aa: CASSRDIGGTEAFF; cdr3_nt: TGCGCCAGCAGCCGAGACATAGGGGGCACTGAAGCTTTCTTT
clone_size: -; v_call: TRBV18; j_call: TRBJ2-5; d_call: -; cdr3_aa: CASSPPSKTQYF; cdr3_nt: TGTGCCAGCTCACCACCGTCAAAGACCCAGTACTTC
clone_size: -; v_call: TRBV5-1; j_call: TRBJ1-1; d_call: TRBD1; cdr3_aa: CASSSPDGTGEKSTEAFF; cdr3_nt: TGCGCCAGCAGCTCTCCGGACGGGACAGGGGAAAAAAGCACTGAAGCTTTCTTT
clone_size: few; v_call: TRBV9; j_call: TRBJ1-6; d_call: TRBD1; cdr3_aa: CASSVGGQGAKNSPLHF; cdr3_nt: TGTGCCAGCAGCGTAGGGGGACAGGGGGCAAAGAATTCACCCCTCCACTTT
clone_size: few; v_call: TRBV24-1; j_call: TRBJ2-1; d_call: -; cdr3_aa: CATSDLGSPLRDEQFF; cdr3_nt: TGTGCCACCAGTGATTTGGGCAGTCCCCTTAGGGATGAGCAGTTCTTC
clone_size: -; v_call: TRBV5-6; j_call: TRBJ2-1; d_call: TRBD2; cdr3_aa: CASSAGLVINEQFF; cdr3_nt: TGTGCCAGCAGCGCCGGACTAGTGATAAATGAGCAGTTCTTC
clone_size: -; v_call: TRBV12-3/TRBV12-4; j_call: TRBJ2-2; d_call: -; cdr3_aa: CATSGRNTGELFF; cdr3_nt: TGTGCCACCAGTGGGAGGAACACCGGGGAGCTGTTTTTT
clone_size: -; v_call: TRBV7-8; j_call: TRBJ1-5; d_call: -; cdr3_aa: CASSANGGAQPQHF; cdr3_nt: TGTGCCAGCAGCGCGAATGGGGGCGCGCAGCCCCAGCATTTT
clone_size: -; v_call: TRBV29-1; j_call: TRBJ2-5; d_call: -; cdr3_aa: CSVHRGGEETQYF; cdr3_nt: TGCAGCGTACATAGAGGGGGGGAGGAGACCCAGTACTTC
clone_size: -; v_call: TRBV7-3; j_call: TRBJ2-1; d_call: -; cdr3_aa: CASSPTGGGSYNEQFF; cdr3_nt: TGTGCCAGCAGCCCCACAGGGGGGGGTAGTTACAATGAGCAGTTCTTC
clone_size: -; v_call: TRBV7-2; j_call: TRBJ1-2; d_call: -; cdr3_aa: CASSLGRDINYGYTF; cdr3_nt: TGTGCCAGCAGCTTAGGAAGAGATATCAACTATGGCTACACCTTC
clone_size: -; v_call: TRBV30; j_call: TRBJ2-5; d_call: TRBD1; cdr3_aa: CAWSEFRGQKTQYF; cdr3_nt: TGTGCCTGGAGTGAATTTAGGGGGCAGAAGACCCAGTACTTC
clone_size: -; v_call: TRBV15; j_call: TRBJ1-2; d_call: -; cdr3_aa: CATSRGSNYGYTF; cdr3_nt: TGTGCCACCAGCAGAGGGAGTAACTATGGCTACACCTTC